The rows below give T cell receptor beta chains drawn from one sample of a study of neoadjuvant anti-PD-1 for oral cavity cancer. Libraries were prepared by immunoSEQ multiplex PCR; TCRdb keeps only in-frame clonotypes and omits some of them. The table shows several thousand clones, with under 85% occurring only once. Specimen: PBMCs, collected before nivolumab (anti-PD-1) treatment. These receptors were obtained from a person between 40 and 85 years old with oral cavity squamous cell carcinoma. Each CDR3 is given with its conserved first and last residue. Fields, in order: J gene, D gene, V gene, clone size, CDR3 protein, CDR3 DNA. D genes are given only for firm matches. The size of a clone is reported for some rows only, either as once, few or many, or as a class for expanded clones.

>TRBJ2-2|.|TRBV6-4|.
CASSEASTGELFF
TGTGCCAGCAGTGAAGCTTCCACCGGGGAGCTGTTTTTT
>TRBJ2-6|.|TRBV2|.
CASTADSLSGANVLTF
TGTGCCAGCACCGCGGACAGCCTCTCTGGGGCCAACGTCCTGACTTTC
>TRBJ1-2|.|TRBV4-1|.
CASSQTSYGYTF
TGCGCCAGCAGCCAAACCTCCTATGGCTACACCTTC
>TRBJ2-2|.|TRBV19|.
CASSVENSGELFF
TGTGCCAGTAGTGTCGAAAATTCCGGGGAGCTGTTTTTT
>TRBJ2-3|TRBD1|TRBV7-2|large
CASSLDQGAITDTQYF
TGTGCCAGCAGCTTAGATCAGGGGGCGATCACAGATACGCAGTATTTT
>TRBJ2-1|.|TRBV20-1|.
CSVMRGREQFF
TGCAGTGTTATGAGGGGGAGGGAGCAGTTCTTC
>TRBJ1-1|.|TRBV6-5|.
CASRWGGPNTEAFF
TGTGCCAGCAGGTGGGGAGGACCCAACACTGAAGCTTTCTTT
>TRBJ1-3|.|TRBV7-9|.
CASSLDGRGDTIYF
TGTGCCAGCAGCTTAGATGGCAGGGGAGACACCATATATTTT
>TRBJ2-2|TRBD1|TRBV5-1|.
CASSPGQGTGELFF
TGCGCCAGCAGCCCGGGACAGGGGACCGGGGAGCTGTTTTTT
>TRBJ2-3|TRBD1|TRBV30|.
CAWSFQDRGGSDTQYF
TGTGCCTGGAGTTTTCAAGACAGGGGAGGTTCAGATACGCAGTATTTT
>TRBJ2-3|TRBD1|TRBV10-3|.
CAINRGEIDTQYF
TGTGCCATCAACAGGGGTGAGATCGATACGCAGTATTTT
>TRBJ2-3|.|TRBV21-1|.
CASSPQGRGSTDTQYF
TGTGCCAGCAGCCCTCAGGGACGGGGGAGCACAGATACGCAGTATTTT
>TRBJ2-1|TRBD2|TRBV7-3|.
CASSLAGGFSYNEQFF
TGTGCCAGCAGCTTAGCGGGGGGCTTCTCCTACAATGAGCAGTTCTTC
>TRBJ2-1|.|TRBV6-5|.
CASSYVQGGEQFF
TGTGCCAGCAGTTACGTCCAAGGTGGGGAGCAGTTCTTC
>TRBJ1-1|TRBD1|TRBV19|.
CASSSYRGNTEAFF
TGTGCCAGTAGTTCTTACAGGGGAAACACTGAAGCTTTCTTT
>TRBJ2-2|.|TRBV27|few
CASSSGAMHTGELFF
TGTGCCAGCAGTTCGGGGGCGATGCACACCGGGGAGCTGTTTTTT
>TRBJ1-2|.|TRBV2|.
CATISPNYGYTF
TGTGCCACCATAAGTCCAAACTATGGCTACACCTTC
>TRBJ1-6|TRBD1|TRBV9|.
CASSSAGGLTPLHF
TGTGCCAGCAGCTCTGCAGGGGGGTTAACACCCCTCCACTTT
>TRBJ2-5|TRBD2|TRBV5-1|.
CASSSTSGGETQYF
TGCGCCAGCAGCTCCACTAGCGGGGGGGAGACCCAGTACTTC
>TRBJ2-7|.|TRBV18|.
CASSPFDGPYEQYF
TGTGCCAGCTCACCTTTTGACGGACCCTACGAGCAGTACTTC
>TRBJ2-5|TRBD1|TRBV5-4|.
CASKGAYQETQYF
TGTGCCAGCAAGGGGGCATATCAAGAGACCCAGTACTTC
>TRBJ1-2|.|TRBV5-4|few
CASSSGNLGQGYTF
TGTGCCAGCAGCTCAGGGAATCTGGGGCAGGGCTACACCTTC
>TRBJ2-1|.|TRBV7-8|few
CASSFLSGSYNEQFF
TGTGCCAGCAGCTTTCTGTCTGGCTCCTACAATGAGCAGTTCTTC